This is a list of T cell receptor beta chains from one sample in a study of blood T cell repertoires in COVID-19. This table comes from immunoSEQ multiplex PCR, and its TCRdb copy is limited to in-frame clones, with some not included. The sample holds under 200,000 clones; roughly 88% are singletons and the top ten take about 10%. The sample was peripheral blood. The receptors were gathered from an elderly woman with active or convalescent COVID-19. Both conserved end residues are part of each CDR3. The D gene is left open where the match is weak. Not every row has a clone size; where given, it reads once, few, many or a size class.

cdr3_aa: CATSDNRDSLMGTQYF
cdr3_nt: TGTGCCACCAGTGATAACCGGGACTCCCTCATGGGTACGCAGTATTTT
cdr3_length: 16
j_call: TRBJ2-3
d_call: .
v_call: TRBV24-1
clone_size: .

cdr3_aa: CSVQVDMNQPQHF
cdr3_nt: TGCAGCGTTCAGGTGGATATGAATCAGCCCCAGCATTTT
cdr3_length: 13
j_call: TRBJ1-5
d_call: .
v_call: TRBV29-1
clone_size: .

cdr3_aa: CASSQDSPGGSSGNTIYF
cdr3_nt: TGCGCCAGCAGCCAAGATTCCCCAGGGGGCTCCTCTGGAAACACCATATATTTT
cdr3_length: 18
j_call: TRBJ1-3
d_call: TRBD1
v_call: TRBV4-1
clone_size: .

cdr3_aa: CASSPGQPPYGYTF
cdr3_nt: TGTGCCAGCAGTCCGGGACAGCCTCCCTATGGCTACACCTTC
cdr3_length: 14
j_call: TRBJ1-2
d_call: TRBD1
v_call: TRBV2
clone_size: once

cdr3_aa: CASSKGLLNTGELFF
cdr3_nt: TGTGCCAGCAGCAAGGGACTTTTGAACACCGGGGAGCTGTTTTTT
cdr3_length: 15
j_call: TRBJ2-2
d_call: .
v_call: TRBV6-5
clone_size: .

cdr3_aa: CASSASGTSGGASYNEQFF
cdr3_nt: TGTGCCAGCAGCGCTTCCGGGACTAGCGGGGGGGCTTCCTACAATGAGCAGTTCTTC
cdr3_length: 19
j_call: TRBJ2-1
d_call: TRBD2
v_call: TRBV9
clone_size: once

cdr3_aa: CSASIGLAYEQYF
cdr3_nt: TGCAGTGCTAGTATCGGACTAGCCTACGAGCAGTACTTC
cdr3_length: 13
j_call: TRBJ2-7
d_call: TRBD2
v_call: TRBV20-1
clone_size: few

cdr3_aa: CASTSGGWNEQFF
cdr3_nt: TGCGCCAGTACTAGCGGGGGCTGGAATGAGCAGTTCTTC
cdr3_length: 13
j_call: TRBJ2-1
d_call: TRBD2
v_call: TRBV5-1
clone_size: .

cdr3_aa: CASSYRGQYAGELFF
cdr3_nt: TGTGCCAGCAGCTACAGGGGGCAATATGCCGGGGAGCTGTTTTTT
cdr3_length: 15
j_call: TRBJ2-2
d_call: TRBD1
v_call: TRBV27
clone_size: .

cdr3_aa: CASSPPGLAGVDTQYF
cdr3_nt: TGTGCCAGCTCACCCCCGGGACTAGCGGGGGTGGATACGCAGTATTTT
cdr3_length: 16
j_call: TRBJ2-3
d_call: TRBD2
v_call: TRBV18
clone_size: .

cdr3_aa: CASSLRPTEASTEAFF
cdr3_nt: TGTGCCAGCAGCCTCAGACCCACGGAGGCCTCAACTGAAGCTTTCTTT
cdr3_length: 16
j_call: TRBJ1-1
d_call: .
v_call: TRBV7-2
clone_size: .

cdr3_aa: CASSPRGADYGYTF
cdr3_nt: TGTGCCAGCTCACCTCGGGGGGCAGACTATGGCTACACCTTC
cdr3_length: 14
j_call: TRBJ1-2
d_call: .
v_call: TRBV18
clone_size: .

cdr3_aa: CASSLAGAETQYF
cdr3_nt: TGTGCCAGCAGTTTAGCAGGGGCAGAGACCCAGTACTTC
cdr3_length: 13
j_call: TRBJ2-5
d_call: .
v_call: TRBV27
clone_size: few

cdr3_aa: CASSPSGVPLEAFF
cdr3_nt: TGTGCCAGCAGCCCCTCGGGGGTACCCCTTGAAGCTTTCTTT
cdr3_length: 14
j_call: TRBJ1-1
d_call: .
v_call: TRBV7-2
clone_size: .

cdr3_aa: CASSFGSGANVLTF
cdr3_nt: TGTGCCAGCAGCTTCGGCTCTGGGGCCAACGTCCTGACTTTC
cdr3_length: 14
j_call: TRBJ2-6
d_call: .
v_call: TRBV5-8
clone_size: .

cdr3_aa: CASSRGQTSNQPQHF
cdr3_nt: TGTGCCAGCAGCAGGGGACAGACTAGCAATCAGCCCCAGCATTTT
cdr3_length: 15
j_call: TRBJ1-5
d_call: TRBD1
v_call: TRBV6-2/TRBV6-3
clone_size: .

cdr3_aa: CASSGAGNYGYTF
cdr3_nt: TGTGCCAGCAGTGGGGCAGGGAACTATGGCTACACCTTC
cdr3_length: 13
j_call: TRBJ1-2
d_call: .
v_call: TRBV2
clone_size: .

cdr3_aa: CAWSTGQGQDTQYF
cdr3_nt: TGTGCCTGGAGTACGGGACAGGGGCAGGATACGCAGTATTTT
cdr3_length: 14
j_call: TRBJ2-3
d_call: TRBD1
v_call: TRBV30
clone_size: .

cdr3_aa: CASGGLYGYTF
cdr3_nt: TGTGCCAGTGGGGGCCTCTATGGCTACACCTTC
cdr3_length: 11
j_call: TRBJ1-2
d_call: .
v_call: TRBV6-5
clone_size: .

cdr3_aa: CASRVTGPGPEAFF
cdr3_nt: TGTGCCAGCAGGGTGACAGGACCTGGGCCTGAAGCTTTCTTT
cdr3_length: 14
j_call: TRBJ1-1
d_call: .
v_call: TRBV27
clone_size: .

cdr3_aa: CSVETDQNTEAFF
cdr3_nt: TGCAGCGTTGAAACAGACCAGAACACTGAAGCTTTCTTT
cdr3_length: 13
j_call: TRBJ1-1
d_call: .
v_call: TRBV29-1
clone_size: .

cdr3_aa: CATSRSLPLNYGYTF
cdr3_nt: TGTGCCACCAGCAGATCCCTCCCGCTAAACTATGGCTACACCTTC
cdr3_length: 15
j_call: TRBJ1-2
d_call: .
v_call: TRBV15
clone_size: .

cdr3_aa: CASSLRGDEQFF
cdr3_nt: TGCGCCAGCAGCTTGCGGGGAGATGAGCAGTTCTTC
cdr3_length: 12
j_call: TRBJ2-1
d_call: .
v_call: TRBV5-1
clone_size: .

cdr3_aa: CASSPGQGTVYGYTF
cdr3_nt: TGTGCCAGCAGCCCCGGACAGGGGACTGTTTATGGCTACACCTTC
cdr3_length: 15
j_call: TRBJ1-2
d_call: TRBD1
v_call: TRBV7-2
clone_size: .

cdr3_aa: CASSPQGRNTIYF
cdr3_nt: TGTGCCAGTAGTCCGCAGGGGAGAAACACCATATATTTT
cdr3_length: 13
j_call: TRBJ1-3
d_call: .
v_call: TRBV19
clone_size: .

cdr3_aa: CASSGQGGHGYTF
cdr3_nt: TGTGCCAGTTCCGGACAGGGGGGTCATGGCTACACCTTC
cdr3_length: 13
j_call: TRBJ1-2
d_call: TRBD1
v_call: TRBV19
clone_size: .

cdr3_aa: CASSDSGQGAAISGNTIYF
cdr3_nt: TGTGCCAGCAGTGACTCGGGACAGGGGGCCGCTATCTCTGGAAACACCATATATTTT
cdr3_length: 19
j_call: TRBJ1-3
d_call: TRBD1
v_call: TRBV6-4
clone_size: .

cdr3_aa: CASSFSLGRDNSPLHF
cdr3_nt: TGTGCCAGCAGTTTCTCCTTGGGCAGGGATAATTCACCCCTCCACTTT
cdr3_length: 16
j_call: TRBJ1-6
d_call: .
v_call: TRBV27
clone_size: .

cdr3_aa: CASSQDRRTEESHSNQPQHF
cdr3_nt: TGTGCCAGCAGCCAAGACCGAAGGACGGAGGAGTCTCATAGCAATCAGCCCCAGCATTTT
cdr3_length: 20
j_call: TRBJ1-5
d_call: .
v_call: TRBV14
clone_size: .

cdr3_aa: CAISASAGETQYF
cdr3_nt: TGTGCCATCAGTGCTAGTGCGGGGGAGACCCAGTACTTC
cdr3_length: 13
j_call: TRBJ2-5
d_call: .
v_call: TRBV10-3
clone_size: .

cdr3_aa: CASSQEGQGLANYGYTF
cdr3_nt: TGCGCCAGCAGCCAAGAAGGGCAGGGCTTAGCTAACTATGGCTACACCTTC
cdr3_length: 17
j_call: TRBJ1-2
d_call: .
v_call: TRBV4-3
clone_size: .

cdr3_aa: CSVASGQVADTQYF
cdr3_nt: TGCAGCGTTGCCTCTGGACAGGTAGCAGATACGCAGTATTTT
cdr3_length: 14
j_call: TRBJ2-3
d_call: TRBD1
v_call: TRBV29-1
clone_size: .

cdr3_aa: CASSLGRVPYEQYF
cdr3_nt: TGTGCCAGCAGCTTAGGGCGGGTTCCCTACGAGCAGTACTTC
cdr3_length: 14
j_call: TRBJ2-7
d_call: .
v_call: TRBV7-8
clone_size: once

cdr3_aa: CASSSAGKNTGELFF
cdr3_nt: TGTGCCAGCAGCTCCGCGGGCAAGAACACCGGGGAGCTGTTTTTT
cdr3_length: 15
j_call: TRBJ2-2
d_call: .
v_call: TRBV9
clone_size: .

cdr3_aa: CASRRDRRYEQYF
cdr3_nt: TGCGCCAGCAGACGGGACAGGAGGTACGAGCAGTACTTC
cdr3_length: 13
j_call: TRBJ2-7
d_call: TRBD1
v_call: TRBV23-1
clone_size: .

cdr3_aa: CASSLGSSGGLNEQFF
cdr3_nt: TGTGCCAGCAGCTTGGGGTCTAGCGGGGGGCTGAATGAGCAGTTCTTC
cdr3_length: 16
j_call: TRBJ2-1
d_call: TRBD2
v_call: TRBV5-4
clone_size: .

cdr3_aa: CAIRAISGAPTDTQYF
cdr3_nt: TGTGCCATCAGGGCAATTAGCGGGGCACCCACAGATACGCAGTATTTT
cdr3_length: 16
j_call: TRBJ2-3
d_call: TRBD2
v_call: TRBV10-3
clone_size: .

cdr3_aa: CASSQDPTGSNSPLHF
cdr3_nt: TGCGCCAGCAGCCAAGATCCGACAGGTAGCAATTCACCCCTCCACTTT
cdr3_length: 16
j_call: TRBJ1-6
d_call: .
v_call: TRBV4-1
clone_size: .

cdr3_aa: CASSPPGRENSPLHF
cdr3_nt: TGTGCCAGCAGCCCCCCGGGCAGGGAAAATTCACCCCTCCACTTT
cdr3_length: 15
j_call: TRBJ1-6
d_call: .
v_call: TRBV11-3
clone_size: .

cdr3_aa: CASSEAVGGVTGELFF
cdr3_nt: TGTGCCAGCAGTGAAGCGGTAGGGGGAGTAACCGGGGAGCTGTTTTTT
cdr3_length: 16
j_call: TRBJ2-2
d_call: .
v_call: TRBV6-1
clone_size: .

cdr3_aa: CASSGRGHEQYF
cdr3_nt: TGTGCCAGCAGCGGCAGGGGCCACGAGCAGTACTTC
cdr3_length: 12
j_call: TRBJ2-7
d_call: .
v_call: TRBV9
clone_size: .

cdr3_aa: CASSWGDSSGNTIYF
cdr3_nt: TGTGCCAGCAGTTGGGGGGACAGCTCTGGAAACACCATATATTTT
cdr3_length: 15
j_call: TRBJ1-3
d_call: TRBD1
v_call: TRBV6-2/TRBV6-3
clone_size: .

cdr3_aa: CASSLVAGQVALGTF
cdr3_nt: .
cdr3_length: 15
j_call: TRBJ1-2
d_call: .
v_call: TRBV7-2
clone_size: .

cdr3_aa: CASSPGAREKLFF
cdr3_nt: TGTGCCAGCAGTCCTGGGGCGAGGGAAAAACTGTTTTTT
cdr3_length: 13
j_call: TRBJ1-4
d_call: .
v_call: TRBV11-2
clone_size: .

cdr3_aa: CASTGDRPNTGELFF
cdr3_nt: TGTGCCAGTACGGGGGACAGACCGAACACCGGGGAGCTGTTTTTT
cdr3_length: 15
j_call: TRBJ2-2
d_call: .
v_call: TRBV19
clone_size: once

cdr3_aa: CASSRGDRERYSNQPQHF
cdr3_nt: TGTGCCAGTAGTCGTGGGGACAGGGAGAGATATAGCAATCAGCCCCAGCATTTT
cdr3_length: 18
j_call: TRBJ1-5
d_call: TRBD1
v_call: TRBV19
clone_size: .

cdr3_aa: CASSPGGSNYGYTF
cdr3_nt: TGTGCCAGTAGTCCAGGGGGCTCGAACTATGGCTACACCTTC
cdr3_length: 14
j_call: TRBJ1-2
d_call: TRBD1
v_call: TRBV19
clone_size: .

cdr3_aa: CASSSDWHGYTF
cdr3_nt: TGTGCCAGCAGCTCGGACTGGCATGGCTACACCTTC
cdr3_length: 12
j_call: TRBJ1-2
d_call: .
v_call: TRBV7-9
clone_size: .

cdr3_aa: CASSPGQGNGELFF
cdr3_nt: TGTGCCAGCTCACCCGGACAGGGGAACGGGGAGCTGTTTTTT
cdr3_length: 14
j_call: TRBJ2-2
d_call: TRBD1
v_call: TRBV18
clone_size: .

cdr3_aa: CASSSGALEPQHF
cdr3_nt: TGCGCCAGCAGTTCAGGGGCCCTGGAGCCCCAGCATTTT
cdr3_length: 13
j_call: TRBJ1-5
d_call: .
v_call: TRBV10-2
clone_size: .